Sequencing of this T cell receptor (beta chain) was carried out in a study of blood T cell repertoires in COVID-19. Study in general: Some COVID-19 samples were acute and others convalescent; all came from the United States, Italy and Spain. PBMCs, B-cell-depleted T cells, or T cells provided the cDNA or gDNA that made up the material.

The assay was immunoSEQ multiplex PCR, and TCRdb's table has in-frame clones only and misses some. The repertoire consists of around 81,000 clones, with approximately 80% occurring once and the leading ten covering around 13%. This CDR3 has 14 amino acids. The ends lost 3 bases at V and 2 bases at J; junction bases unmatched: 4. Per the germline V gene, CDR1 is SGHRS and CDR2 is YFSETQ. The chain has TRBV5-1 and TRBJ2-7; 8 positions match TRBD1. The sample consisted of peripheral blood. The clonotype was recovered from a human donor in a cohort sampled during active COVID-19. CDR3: CASSSGQAPYEQYF. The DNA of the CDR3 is TGCGCCAGCAGCTCGGGACAGGCTCCCTACGAGCAGTACTTC.